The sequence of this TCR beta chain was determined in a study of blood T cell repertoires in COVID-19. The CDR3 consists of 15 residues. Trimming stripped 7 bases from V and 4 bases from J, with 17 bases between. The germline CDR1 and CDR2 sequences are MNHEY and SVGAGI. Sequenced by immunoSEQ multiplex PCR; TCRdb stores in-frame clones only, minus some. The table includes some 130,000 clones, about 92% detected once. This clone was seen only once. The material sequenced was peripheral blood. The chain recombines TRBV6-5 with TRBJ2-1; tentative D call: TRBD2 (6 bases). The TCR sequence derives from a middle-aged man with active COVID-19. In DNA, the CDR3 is TGTGCCAGCATCGACCAGGGACTTAGATACAATGAGCAGTTCTTC. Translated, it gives CASIDQGLRYNEQFF.